This is a list of T cell receptor beta chains from one sample in a study of blood T cell repertoires in COVID-19. Sequencing used immunoSEQ multiplex PCR; TCRdb keeps in-frame clones, though not all of them. The data contain 450,000 to 500,000 clones, approximately 86% of them singletons. Sequencing was done on a sample of PBMCs or T cells enriched from blood (not recorded which). Receptors originate from a woman aged 55-75 years who had recovered from COVID-19. CDR3s include the opening cysteine and the closing phenylalanine or tryptophan.

j_call v_call cdr3_aa
TRBJ2-3 TRBV3-1/TRBV3-2 CASSRRELAGGVDTQYF
TRBJ2-1 TRBV29-1 CSGRGGNEQFF
TRBJ1-1 TRBV30 CAWSAPGTRWTEAFF
TRBJ1-5 TRBV5-6 CASSLWGRNNQPQHF
TRBJ2-5 TRBV6-6 CASSPRQEETQYF
TRBJ2-7 TRBV6-2/TRBV6-3 CASSSDLIAGARFCEQYF
TRBJ1-6 TRBV27 CASSLQQGDNSPLHF
TRBJ1-2 TRBV11-3 CASSLIPGYGYTF
TRBJ1-2 TRBV10-3 CAISESSPRVGYTF
TRBJ1-2 TRBV11-2 CASSLGGGYGYTF
TRBJ1-5 TRBV27 CASSLRQGMGNQPQHF
TRBJ2-1 TRBV5-6 CASSRGTTGGNEQFF
TRBJ1-5 TRBV5-6 CASSLRGTGMSRSNQPQHF
TRBJ1-2 TRBV24-1 CATSDLDRTYGYTF
TRBJ1-1 TRBV9 CASSVGQGANTEAFF
TRBJ2-2 TRBV7-7 CASSPAAGGLVGELFF
TRBJ1-2 TRBV30 CAWSIPGQGLGYGYTF
TRBJ1-1 TRBV5-1 CASSLGDRGSEAFF
TRBJ1-3 TRBV19 CASSYRTGAPGNTIYF
TRBJ2-3 TRBV6-1 CASSGSWRGVTDTQYF
TRBJ1-3 TRBV9 CASSERGQGSGNTIYF
TRBJ2-1 TRBV3-1/TRBV3-2 CASSQEGSLGGNEQFF
TRBJ2-7 TRBV6-5 CASSTVPGQGGEQYF
TRBJ2-2 TRBV19 CASSSQQGFTGELFF
TRBJ1-2 TRBV6-5 CASKDWGGYGYTF
TRBJ2-2 TRBV29-1 CSVEQGIGELFF
TRBJ1-2 TRBV6-5 CASRDFDGYTF
TRBJ2-2 TRBV2 CASARGGNTGELFF
TRBJ1-6 TRBV27 CASSFQVLNSPLHF
TRBJ2-2 TRBV10-3 CAIRLADTGELFF
TRBJ2-1 TRBV10-1 CASSKLAGGLNEQFF
TRBJ2-1 TRBV5-1 CASSHWTGDNEQFF
TRBJ1-1 TRBV12-3/TRBV12-4 CASSLGDRGVAFF
TRBJ1-1 TRBV14 CASSQDGGKRALYAEAFF
TRBJ1-6 TRBV2 CASSEGLLHNNSPLHF
TRBJ1-5 TRBV7-9 CASSSADRNSNQPQHF
TRBJ1-2 TRBV2 CASSQTGSGYGYTF
TRBJ1-3 TRBV11-2 CASSPDWTEGNTIYF
TRBJ1-2 TRBV7-9 CASSFGQGNYGYTF
TRBJ1-6 TRBV6-5 CASRQQGPTSPLHF
TRBJ2-3 TRBV19 CASSPPFGGPYTDTQYF
TRBJ2-5 TRBV24-1 CATSDHGQGQETQYF
TRBJ1-2 TRBV15 CATSRGQVDPYGYTF
TRBJ1-2 TRBV9 CASSVGTGARYGYTF
TRBJ1-1 TRBV13 CASNLRGASTEAFF
TRBJ1-5 TRBV30 CAWSNAGRGLQPQHF
TRBJ2-2 TRBV6-5 CASSYVNTGELFF
TRBJ2-1 TRBV5-1 CASTRARTGGNEQFF
TRBJ2-1 TRBV2 CASSGSGTEQFF
TRBJ1-2 TRBV29-1 CSVDSWRGYTF
TRBJ2-7 TRBV2 CASSRSRESSYEQYF
TRBJ2-1 TRBV25-1 CASREGARNEQFF
TRBJ2-5 TRBV19 CASSRDRDGTQYF
TRBJ1-1 TRBV5-1 CASSLDREAFF
TRBJ1-5 TRBV6-6 CASSPTDRGLGQPQHF
TRBJ2-1 TRBV3-1/TRBV3-2 CASSQDRGGINEQFF
TRBJ1-2 TRBV6-5 CASSPGGDGRYTF
TRBJ2-1 TRBV19 CASSRVYTGDGDNEQFF
TRBJ2-5 TRBV5-6 CASSLSWDRLGETQYF